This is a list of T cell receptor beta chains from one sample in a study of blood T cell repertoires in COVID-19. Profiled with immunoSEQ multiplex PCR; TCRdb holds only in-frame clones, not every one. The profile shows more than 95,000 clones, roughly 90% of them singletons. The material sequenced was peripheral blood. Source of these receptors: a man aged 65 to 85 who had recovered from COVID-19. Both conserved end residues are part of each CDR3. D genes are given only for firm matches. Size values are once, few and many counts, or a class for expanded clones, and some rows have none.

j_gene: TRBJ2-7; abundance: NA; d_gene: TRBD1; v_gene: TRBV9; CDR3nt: TGTGCCAGCAGCTTCGCACCGGGACAGGGGTTGATGGAGCAGTACTTC; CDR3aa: CASSFAPGQGLMEQYF
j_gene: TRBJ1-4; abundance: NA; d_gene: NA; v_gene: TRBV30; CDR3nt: TGTGCCTGGAGTGGGGGCGTCCTAGTCGAAAAACTGTTTTTT; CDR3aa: CAWSGGVLVEKLFF
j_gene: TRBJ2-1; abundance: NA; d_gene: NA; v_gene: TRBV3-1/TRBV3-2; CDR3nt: TGTGCCAGCAGCCGGGCCGGGACAAACTACAATGAGCAGTTCTTC; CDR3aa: CASSRAGTNYNEQFF
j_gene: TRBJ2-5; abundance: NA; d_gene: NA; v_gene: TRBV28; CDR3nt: TGTGCCAGCAGTTCCCGGGAGACCCAGTACTTC; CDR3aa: CASSSRETQYF
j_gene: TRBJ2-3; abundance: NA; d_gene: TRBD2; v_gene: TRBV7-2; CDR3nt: TGTGCCAGCAGTCCAGACGCTAGCGGCCTCACAGATACGCAGTATTTT; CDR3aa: CASSPDASGLTDTQYF
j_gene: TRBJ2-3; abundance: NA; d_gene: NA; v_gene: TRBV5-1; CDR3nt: TGCGCCAGCAGCTCTTGGGCCGGAACAGATACGCAGTATTTT; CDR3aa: CASSSWAGTDTQYF
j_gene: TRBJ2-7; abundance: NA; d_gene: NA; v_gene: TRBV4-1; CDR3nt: TGCGCCAGCAGCCAAGGCGGTTCGGCCCTAGCGAGTGCCACCTACGAGCAGTACTTC; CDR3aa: CASSQGGSALASATYEQYF
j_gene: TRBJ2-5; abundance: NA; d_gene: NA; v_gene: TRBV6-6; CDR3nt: TGTGCCAGCAGTTACTCTTCTCCTACCCAGTACTTC; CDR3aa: CASSYSSPTQYF
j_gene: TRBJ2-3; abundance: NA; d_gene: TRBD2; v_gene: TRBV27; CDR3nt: TGTGCCAGCAGTTTAGCGGGAGGGGGGACAGATACGCAGTATTTT; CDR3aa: CASSLAGGGTDTQYF
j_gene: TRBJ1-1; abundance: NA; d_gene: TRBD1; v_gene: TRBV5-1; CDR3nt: TGCGCCAGTAAAACTGGACAGGGCGACACTGAAGCTTTCTTT; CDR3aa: CASKTGQGDTEAFF
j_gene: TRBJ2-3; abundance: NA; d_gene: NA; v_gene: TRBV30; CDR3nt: TGTGCCTGGAGCGGTGCTAGCACAGATACGCAGTATTTT; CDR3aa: CAWSGASTDTQYF
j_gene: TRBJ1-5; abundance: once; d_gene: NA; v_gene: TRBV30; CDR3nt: TGTGCCTGGAGTGTATTCAGTAATCAGCCCCAGCATTTT; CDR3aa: CAWSVFSNQPQHF
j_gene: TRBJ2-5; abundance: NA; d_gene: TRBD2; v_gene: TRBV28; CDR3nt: TGTGCCAGCAGCCCTAGCGGGGGGCGACGGGAGACCCAGTACTTC; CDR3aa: CASSPSGGRRETQYF
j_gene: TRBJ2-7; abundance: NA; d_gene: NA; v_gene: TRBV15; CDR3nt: TGTGCCACCAGCAGCCTCCCGCCAGGGGCCTACGAGCAGTACTTC; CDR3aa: CATSSLPPGAYEQYF
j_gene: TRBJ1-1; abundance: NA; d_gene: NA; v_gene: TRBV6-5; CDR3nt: TGTGCCAGCAACGAGGGGGAACGCACTGAAGCTTTCTTT; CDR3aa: CASNEGERTEAFF
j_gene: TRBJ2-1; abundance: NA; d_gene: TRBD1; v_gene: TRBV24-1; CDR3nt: TGTGCCACCAGTGCAGGGGGCGGATTTGATGAGCAGTTCTTC; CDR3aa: CATSAGGGFDEQFF
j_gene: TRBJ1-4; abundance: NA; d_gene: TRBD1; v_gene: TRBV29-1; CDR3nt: TGCAGCGTTCAAACGACAGGGGTAAATGAAAAACTGTTTTTT; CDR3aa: CSVQTTGVNEKLFF
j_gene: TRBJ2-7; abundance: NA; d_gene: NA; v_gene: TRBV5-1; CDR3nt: TGCGCCAGCAGCTTGGCCGCAGGGGCCGCCTACGAGCAGTACTTC; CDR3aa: CASSLAAGAAYEQYF
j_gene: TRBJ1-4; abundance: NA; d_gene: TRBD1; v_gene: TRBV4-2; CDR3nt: TGTGCCAGCAGCCAAGATCTTGGGACAGGGGATGAAAAACTGTTTTTT; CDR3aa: CASSQDLGTGDEKLFF
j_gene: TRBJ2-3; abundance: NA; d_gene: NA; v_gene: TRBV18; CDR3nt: TGTGCCAGCTCACCCGAAAGCACCGGGGAAGATACGCAGTATTTT; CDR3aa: CASSPESTGEDTQYF
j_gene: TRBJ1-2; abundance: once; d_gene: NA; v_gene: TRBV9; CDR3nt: TGTGCCAGCAGTGAGAACAGCTACAACTATGGCTACACCTTC; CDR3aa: CASSENSYNYGYTF
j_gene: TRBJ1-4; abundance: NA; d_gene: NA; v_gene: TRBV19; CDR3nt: TGTGCCAGTAGCAGCCAGGGCGAGGAAAAACTGTTTTTT; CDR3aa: CASSSQGEEKLFF
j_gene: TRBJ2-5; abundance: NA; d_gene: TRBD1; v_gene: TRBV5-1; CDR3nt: TGCGCCAGCAGCACCAGACAGGGGTGGAGGGAGACCCAGTACTTC; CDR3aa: CASSTRQGWRETQYF
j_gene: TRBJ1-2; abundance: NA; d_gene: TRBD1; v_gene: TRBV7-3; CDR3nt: TGTGCCAGCAGCCGGGACAGCCACCCTTATGGCTACACCTTC; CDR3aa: CASSRDSHPYGYTF